This T cell receptor (beta chain) was obtained from a study of CD8 T cells in Susac syndrome. The RNA, about 0.45 to 1 ug, was put through reverse transcription using random hexamers. The CDR3 of TCR beta was amplified by immunoSEQ multiplex PCR across 54 Vbeta and 13 Jbeta. From the immunoSEQ multiplex PCR reads, TCRdb called clonotypes with MiXCR, one entry per CDR3 protein. The sample has around 270,000 distinct CDR3 sequences, roughly 90% seen once. TCR beta sequences were obtained from blood CD8+ and CD4+ T cells. The TEMRA cells underwent FACS enrichment, while the CD8+ and CD4+ T cells underwent negative isolation. The CDR3 contains 14 residues. V was pared by 6 bases and J by 0 bases, with 7 bases of the junction left unmatched. CDR1 and CDR2 from the germline V gene are DFQATT and SNEGSKA (reference sequence).

Material: CD8+ T cells from PBMCs. This TCR derives from a human donor with multiple sclerosis. V gene TRBV20-1 combines with J gene TRBJ2-7; TRBD1 agrees at 8 bases. Here the CDR3 DNA reads TGCAGTGCCGAGACAGGGGAGAACTCCTACGAGCAGTACTTC. Its translation is CSAETGENSYEQYF.